This T cell receptor beta chain was identified during a study of T cell responses to AZD1222 COVID-19 vaccine. General study results and limits: Sampled repertoires all dated from after the peak T cell response. The donors showed a predominance of white British ancestry and of females, with possible underestimation of clonal diversity.

The method was immunoSEQ multiplex PCR; TCRdb's version includes in-frame clones alone and lacks a portion of them. This table has around 140,000 clones, more than 80% appearing once. With regard to this clone: Its specificity is not known.

The CDR3 extends over 14 amino acids. V was clipped by 1 base and J by 4 bases; unmatched bases: 2. From germline, CDR1 is LNHNV and CDR2 YYDKDF (reference sequence). The chain is built from TRBV15 and TRBJ1-2, with 8 bases fitting TRBD1. The specimen was peripheral blood, collected on day 0 of AZD1222 vaccination. The sequence was obtained from an adult in good health. The CDR3 here is CATSRAGGIYGYTF. The CDR3 bases are TGTGCCACCAGCAGAGCAGGGGGCATCTATGGCTACACCTTC.